The present T cell receptor (beta chain) was sequenced within a study of CD4 T cells in relation to SARS-CoV-2 and coronaviruses. Unexposed donor CD4+ T cells date from about 2011-2019, before the COVID-19 pandemic. After about 10 days of culture, CD4+ T cells were isolated. Cells permitting, SARS-CoV-2 S/N and four cold-coronavirus spikes were tested on unexposed-donor CD4+ T cells. CDR3 length equals 15 residues. In germline, CDR1 is SGHAT, CDR2 FQNNGV. V was clipped by 0 bases and J by 5 bases, with 13 bases between them. Assay: immunoSEQ multiplex PCR; the TCRdb copy retains only in-frame clones and omits some. The sample carries about 22,000 clones, roughly 72% recorded once. The table lists this clone with a count of one. The antigen is undetermined.

The TCR comes from a human donor in good health. Sequencing input: CD4+ T cells from PBMCs, cultured in vitro. This chain connects TRBV11-2 to TRBJ1-1, with D unresolved. DNA for the CDR3: TGTGCCAGCAGCTTAGATGTGGGAATGGGAACTGAAGCTTTCTTT. This sequence encodes CASSLDVGMGTEAFF.